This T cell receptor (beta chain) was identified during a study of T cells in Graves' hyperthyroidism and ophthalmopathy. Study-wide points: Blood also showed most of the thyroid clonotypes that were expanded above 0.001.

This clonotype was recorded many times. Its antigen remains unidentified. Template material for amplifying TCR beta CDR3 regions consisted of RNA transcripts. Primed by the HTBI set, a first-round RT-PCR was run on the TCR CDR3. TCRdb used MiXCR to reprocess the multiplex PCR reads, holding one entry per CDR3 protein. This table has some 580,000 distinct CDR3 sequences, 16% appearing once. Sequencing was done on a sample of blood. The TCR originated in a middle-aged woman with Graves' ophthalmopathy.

CDR3 bases: TGCAGTGCGCCCCTCGGCAGGGGTCACCGGGAAGCTTTCTTT. Its translation: CSAPLGRGHREAFF. The chain carries TRBV20-1 and TRBJ1-1; a weak D match, TRBD1 (6 bases). Trimming removed 6 bases from V and 8 bases from J, with 22 bases in between. Germline assignment: CDR1 DFQATT and CDR2 SNEGSKA (reference sequence). The CDR3 consists of 14 residues.